This TCR beta chain was observed in a study of blood T cells in healthy people across ages. All donors came from Russia, were Caucasian and healthy, and spanned ages roughly 6 to 95. Then a second PCR, running roughly 6 to 11 cycles, was carried out with a sample-barcoded 5' primer and a J-beta primer mix. Via MiXCR, TCRdb re-called the 5' RACE reads, giving one row per CDR3 protein. Of about 760,000 distinct CDR3 sequences in the sample, about 25% are singletons; the top ten hold under 9.5%. The CDR3 is 12 amino acids. CDR1 and CDR2 (germline): DFQATT, SNEGSKA (reference sequence). The V end lost 3 bases, the J end lost 4 bases, and 10 bases lay between the germline ends. These data were likewise used in another study, on T cells of mothers and their children.

The clonotype originates from a boy aged 5-17 years in good health. The sample consisted of blood. This chain joins TRBV20-1 and TRBJ2-7; weak D call: TRBD2 (5 bases). For the CDR3, the DNA is TGCAGTGCTAGCGAGACGGGGTACGAGCAGTACTTC. This gives the protein CSASETGYEQYF.